This TCR beta chain was identified in a study of T-cell reconstitution after alpha-beta-depleted transplantation in children. V lost 1 base, J lost 2 bases, and 5 bases lay in between. This CDR3 has 14 amino acids. CDR1 is LGHDT, CDR2 YNNKEL, per germline (reference sequence). This clonotype was observed at least ten times. Unique molecular identifiers were used to barcode this TCRbeta library. TCRdb passed the PCR reads through MiXCR, listing each CDR3 protein once. Of roughly 100,000 distinct CDR3 sequences listed, 4.5% to 7.5% were seen once; the top ten hold approximately 6.6%. This clonotype originated in a female patient between 2 and 10 years old who had a stem cell transplant for Fanconi anemia, so the T cells may come from the graft donor. The chain recombines TRBV3-1 with TRBJ2-2; D gene uncertain. The source material was PBMCs, mostly from graft donor cells, sampled 60 days after TCRalphabeta/CD19-depleted stem cell transplant. The CDR3: CASSQGFNTGELFF. The CDR3 region has the DNA TGTGCCAGCAGCCAAGGGTTCAACACCGGGGAGCTGTTTTTT.